The T cell receptor (beta chain) under discussion was sequenced for a study of blood T cell repertoires in COVID-19. Background on the study: Spain, Italy and the United States supplied samples that represented acute and convalescent COVID-19.

The CDR3 is 14 amino acids. Looked up from germline, CDR1 is MGHDK and CDR2 is SYGVNS. With 4 bases clipped from V and 0 bases from J, the junction kept 1 base outside the gene matches. Here immunoSEQ multiplex PCR was the method, and the copy in TCRdb shows in-frame clones only, minus some. The top ten hold 6% to 8% of the sample, which has a few hundred thousand clones, about nine tenths seen once. Material for sequencing was peripheral blood. The sequence derives from a woman between 50 and 59 years old with COVID-19, enrolled during active disease. The chain uses TRBV25-1 and TRBJ2-7, with TRBD1 matching 9 bases. CDR3 loop: CASSAGQGSYEQYF. DNA of the CDR3: TGTGCCAGCAGTGCGGGACAGGGCTCCTACGAGCAGTACTTC.